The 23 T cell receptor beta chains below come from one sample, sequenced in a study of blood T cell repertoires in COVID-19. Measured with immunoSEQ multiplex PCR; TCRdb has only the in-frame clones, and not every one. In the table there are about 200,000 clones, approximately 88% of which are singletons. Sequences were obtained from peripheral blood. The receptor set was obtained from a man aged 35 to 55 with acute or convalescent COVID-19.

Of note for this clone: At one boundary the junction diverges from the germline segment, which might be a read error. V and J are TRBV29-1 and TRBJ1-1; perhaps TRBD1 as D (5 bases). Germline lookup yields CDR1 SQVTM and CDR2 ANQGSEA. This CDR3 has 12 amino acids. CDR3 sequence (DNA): TGCAGCGTTGAAGAGCAGGCAGAACAGGAAATGTTT. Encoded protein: CSVEEQAEQEMF.

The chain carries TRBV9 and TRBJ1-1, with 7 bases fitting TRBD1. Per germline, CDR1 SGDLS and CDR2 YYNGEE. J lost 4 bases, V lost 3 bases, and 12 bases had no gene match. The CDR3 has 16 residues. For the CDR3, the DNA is TGTGCCAGCAGCGACGCCAGGGGGTCGGGTAGCACTGAAGCTTTCTTT. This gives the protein CASSDARGSGSTEAFF.

CDR3 DNA: TGTGCCAGCAGCTTGTCGACAGACGAAGCTTTCTTT. Encoded protein: CASSLSTDEAFF. V usage is TRBV5-6 and J usage is TRBJ1-1; the D gene is possibly TRBD1 (5 bases). V was trimmed by 1 base and J by 8 bases, leaving 9 bases between them. The germline CDR1 and CDR2 sequences are SGHDT and YYEEEE. The CDR3 extends over 12 amino acids. The entire variable domain, with the rest obtained from reference TRBV5-6 and TRBJ1-1, is as follows: DAGVTQSPTHLIKTRGQQVTLRCSPKSGHDTVSWYQQALGQGPQFIFQYYEEEERQRGNFPDRFSGHQFPNYSSELNVNALLLGDSALYLCASSLSTDEAFFGQGTRLTVV.

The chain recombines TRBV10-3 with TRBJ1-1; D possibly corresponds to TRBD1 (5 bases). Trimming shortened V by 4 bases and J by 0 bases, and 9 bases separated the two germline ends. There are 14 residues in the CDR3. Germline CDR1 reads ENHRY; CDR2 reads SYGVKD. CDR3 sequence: CAISGGDLNTEAFF. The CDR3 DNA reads TGTGCCATCAGTGGGGGGGACCTGAACACTGAAGCTTTCTTT.

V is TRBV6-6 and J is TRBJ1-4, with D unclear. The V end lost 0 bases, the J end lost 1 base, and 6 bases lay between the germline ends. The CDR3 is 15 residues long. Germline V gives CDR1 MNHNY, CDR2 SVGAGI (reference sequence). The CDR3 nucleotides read TGTGCCAGCAGTTACTCTCGGGGAACTAATGAAAAACTGTTTTTT. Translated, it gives CASSYSRGTNEKLFF.

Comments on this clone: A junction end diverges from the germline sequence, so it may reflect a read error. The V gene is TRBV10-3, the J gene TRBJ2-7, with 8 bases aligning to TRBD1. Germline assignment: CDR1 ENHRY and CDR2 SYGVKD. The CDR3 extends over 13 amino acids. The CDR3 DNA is TGTGCCATCAACTCAGGACAGGGAGGACCATCCGGCTTC. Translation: CAINSGQGGPSGF.

The CDR3 DNA sequence: TGTGCCAGCAGCGCCCCTAGCCCCTCCTACAATGAGCAGTTCTTC. Residues: CASSAPSPSYNEQFF. The rearrangement joins TRBV7-9 to TRBJ2-1; D might be TRBD2 (5 bases). The V and J ends lost 5 bases and 0 bases respectively, with 11 bases between them. This CDR3 is 15 amino acids long. The germline V gene encodes CDR1 SEHNR and CDR2 FQNEAQ (reference sequence).

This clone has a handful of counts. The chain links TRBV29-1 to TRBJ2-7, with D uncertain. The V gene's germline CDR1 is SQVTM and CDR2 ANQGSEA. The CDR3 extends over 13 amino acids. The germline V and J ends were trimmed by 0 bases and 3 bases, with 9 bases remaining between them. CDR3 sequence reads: CSVEDFPLYEQYF. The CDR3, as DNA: TGCAGCGTTGAAGATTTCCCCCTCTACGAGCAGTACTTC.

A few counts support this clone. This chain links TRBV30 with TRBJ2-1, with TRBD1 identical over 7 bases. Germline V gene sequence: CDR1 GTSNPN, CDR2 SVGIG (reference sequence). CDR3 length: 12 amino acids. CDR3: CATGTASNEQFF. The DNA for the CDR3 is TGTGCTACCGGGACAGCCTCCAATGAGCAGTTCTTC.

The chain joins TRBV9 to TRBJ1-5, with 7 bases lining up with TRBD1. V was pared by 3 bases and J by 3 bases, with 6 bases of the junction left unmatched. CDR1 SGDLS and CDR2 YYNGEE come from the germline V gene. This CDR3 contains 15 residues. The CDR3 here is CASSALQGNNQPQHF. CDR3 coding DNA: TGTGCCAGCAGCGCTTTACAGGGGAACAATCAGCCCCAGCATTTT.

CDR3 nucleotides: TGTGCCAGCAGCCGGCAGGGAGGAAATTCACCCCTCCACTTT. Its protein is CASSRQGGNSPLHF. The chain is built from TRBV3-1 (or the pseudogene TRBV3-2) and TRBJ1-6, with D tentatively TRBD1 (5 bases). Per germline, CDR1 LGHDT and CDR2 YNNKEL (reference sequence). V was pared by 4 bases and J by 7 bases, with 11 bases between. This CDR3 is built from 14 residues.

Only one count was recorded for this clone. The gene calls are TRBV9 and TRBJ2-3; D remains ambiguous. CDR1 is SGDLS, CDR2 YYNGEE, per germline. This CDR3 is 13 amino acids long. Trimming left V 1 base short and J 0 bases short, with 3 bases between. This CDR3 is CASSVRSTDTQYF. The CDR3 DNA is TGTGCCAGCAGCGTACGTAGCACAGATACGCAGTATTTT. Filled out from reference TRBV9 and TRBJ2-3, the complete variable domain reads DSGVTQTPKHLITATGQRVTLRCSPRSGDLSVYWYQQSLDQGLQFLIQYYNGEERAKGNILERFSAQQFPDLHSELNLSSLELGDSALYFCASSVRSTDTQYFGPGTRLTVL.

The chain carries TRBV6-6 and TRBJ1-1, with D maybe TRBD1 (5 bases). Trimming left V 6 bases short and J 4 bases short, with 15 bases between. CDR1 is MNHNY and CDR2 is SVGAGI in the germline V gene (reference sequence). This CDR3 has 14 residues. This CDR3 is CASRPMWGVTEAFF. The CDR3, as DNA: TGTGCCAGCAGGCCGATGTGGGGGGTCACTGAAGCTTTCTTT.

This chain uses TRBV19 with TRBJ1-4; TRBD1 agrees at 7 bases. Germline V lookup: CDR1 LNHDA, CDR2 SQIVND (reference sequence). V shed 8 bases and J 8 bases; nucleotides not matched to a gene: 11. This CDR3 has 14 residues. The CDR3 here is CASGLGQLREKLFF. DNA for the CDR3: TGTGCCAGTGGCCTGGGACAGTTGAGGGAAAAACTGTTTTTT.

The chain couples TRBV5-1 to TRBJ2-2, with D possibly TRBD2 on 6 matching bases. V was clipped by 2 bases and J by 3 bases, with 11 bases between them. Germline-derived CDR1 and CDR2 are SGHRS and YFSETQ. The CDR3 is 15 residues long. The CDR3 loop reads CASSFGGGDTGELFF. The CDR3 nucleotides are TGCGCCAGCAGCTTCGGGGGAGGAGACACCGGGGAGCTGTTTTTT.

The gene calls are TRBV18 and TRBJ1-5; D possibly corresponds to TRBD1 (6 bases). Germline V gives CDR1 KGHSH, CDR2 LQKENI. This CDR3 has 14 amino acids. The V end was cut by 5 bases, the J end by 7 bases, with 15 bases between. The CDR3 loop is CASSEGQPGQPQHF. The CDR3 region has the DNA TGTGCCAGCTCAGAAGGACAGCCGGGCCAGCCCCAGCATTTT. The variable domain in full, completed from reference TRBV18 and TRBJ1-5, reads NAGVMQNPRHLVRRRGQEARLRCSPMKGHSHVYWYRQLPEEGLKFMVYLQKENIIDESGMPKERFSAEFPKEGPSILRIQQVVRGDSAAYFCASSEGQPGQPQHFGDGTRLSIL.

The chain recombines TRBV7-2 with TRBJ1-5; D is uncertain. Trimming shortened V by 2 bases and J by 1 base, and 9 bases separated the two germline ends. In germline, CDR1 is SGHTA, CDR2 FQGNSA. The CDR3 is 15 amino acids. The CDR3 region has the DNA TGTGCCAGCAGCTTAAACAGCCTAAGCAATCAGCCCCAGCATTTT. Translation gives CASSLNSLSNQPQHF.

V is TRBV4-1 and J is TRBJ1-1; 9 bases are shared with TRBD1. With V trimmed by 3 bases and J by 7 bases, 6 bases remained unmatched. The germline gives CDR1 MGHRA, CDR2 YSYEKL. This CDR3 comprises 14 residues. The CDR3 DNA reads TGCGCCAGCAGCCAGACGGGACAGGGAGGTGAAGCTTTCTTT. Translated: CASSQTGQGGEAFF.

Written as DNA, the CDR3 is TGTGCCAGCAGTTCCAGACTAGTCGCCGAGCAGTACTTC. Residues: CASSSRLVAEQYF. The V call is TRBV6-5, the J call TRBJ2-7; D may be TRBD2 (6 bases). CDR3 length equals 13 residues. V was pared by 4 bases and J by 6 bases, with 13 bases between. Germline V CDR1 and CDR2: MNHEY, SVGAGI.

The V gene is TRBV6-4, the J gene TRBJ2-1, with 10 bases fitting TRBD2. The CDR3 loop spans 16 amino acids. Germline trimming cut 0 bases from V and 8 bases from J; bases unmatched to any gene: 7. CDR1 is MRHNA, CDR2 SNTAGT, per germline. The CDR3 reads CASSDSPAGGPHEQFF. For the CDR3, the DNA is TGTGCCAGCAGTGACTCGCCAGCGGGAGGGCCCCATGAGCAGTTCTTC.

The CDR3 loop reads CASSRTPNYGYTF. Here the CDR3 DNA reads TGTGCCAGCAGCCGGACACCTAACTATGGCTACACCTTC. J is TRBJ1-2 and V is TRBV5-8; a weak D match, TRBD1 (5 bases). With 4 bases removed from V and 0 bases from J, the gap between germline ends came to 7 bases. CDR1 and CDR2 (germline): SGHTS, YDEGEE. The CDR3 totals 13 residues.

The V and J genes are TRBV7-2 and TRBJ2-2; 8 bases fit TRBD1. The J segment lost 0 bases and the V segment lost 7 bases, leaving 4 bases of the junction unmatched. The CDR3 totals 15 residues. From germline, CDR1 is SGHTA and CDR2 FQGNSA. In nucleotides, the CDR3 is TGTGCCAGCAAACAGGACAGGGCGAACACCGGGGAGCTGTTTTTT. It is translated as CASKQDRANTGELFF.

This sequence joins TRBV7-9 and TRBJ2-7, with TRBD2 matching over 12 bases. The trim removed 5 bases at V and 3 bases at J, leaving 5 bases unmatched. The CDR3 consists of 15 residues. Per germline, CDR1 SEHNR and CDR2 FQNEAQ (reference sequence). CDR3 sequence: CASSERTSGVYEQYF. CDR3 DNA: TGTGCCAGCAGCGAAAGGACTAGCGGGGTCTACGAGCAGTACTTC.